This T cell receptor (beta chain) was captured by sequencing in a study of Tregs in tolerant kidney transplant recipients. Whole-study findings and limits: Biological reproducibility was not directly addressed, but technical replication error appeared minimal. Few patients were studied, so findings need validation in larger groups.

Unstimulated regulatory T cells (CD4+CD25+CD127-), CD4+CD25- non-regulatory cells, CD4 and CD8 cells were FACS-sorted from thawed PBMCs. This CDR3 spans 16 amino acids. Trimming stripped 3 bases from V and 9 bases from J, with 21 bases between. The germline gives CDR1 SGHTA, CDR2 FQGNSA. In this sample, this clone turned up a few times. What it binds is not known. The method was immunoSEQ multiplex PCR; TCRdb's version includes in-frame clones alone and lacks a portion of them. The data show roughly 70,000 clones, with roughly 84% seen just once and around 4% held by the top ten. This clonotype originated in a human donor in good health. Source material: CD4+ T cells from blood. V and J are TRBV7-2 and TRBJ2-1; tentatively, D is TRBD1 or TRBD2 (6 bases each). The CDR3 reads CASSFTSGASRGEQFF. CDR3 bases: TGTGCCAGCAGCTTTACGTCGGGGGCGTCTAGAGGTGAGCAGTTCTTC. Filled out from reference TRBV7-2 and TRBJ2-1, the complete variable domain reads GAGVSQSPSNKVTEKGKDVELRCDPISGHTALYWYRQSLGQGLEFLIYFQGNSAPDKSGLPSDRFSAERTGGSVSTLTIQRTQQEDSAVYLCASSFTSGASRGEQFFGPGTRLTVL.